The present TCR beta chain was sequenced within a study of Graves' ophthalmopathy and Graves' hyperthyroidism. The germline gives CDR1 MNHNS, CDR2 SASEGT. The CDR3 is 13 amino acids. Between the trimmed V and J ends, which lost 7 bases and 7 bases, there was a span of 16 bases. Amplified material comprised TCR beta CDR3 regions derived from RNA transcripts. A first-round RT-PCR used HTBI primers, followed by a second-round multiplex PCR. TCRdb re-called the multiplex PCR reads with MiXCR, one entry per CDR3 protein. Here the sample spans approximately 160,000 distinct CDR3 sequences, 35% to 45% being singletons. Overall study results and limits: Researchers report that a 13-signature model separated ophthalmopathy from stable hyperthyroidism, posting less than 90% sensitivity and roughly 80% specificity.

This clonotype was seen repeatedly, ten times or more. No antigen is known for it. The sequencing input was peripheral blood. V usage is TRBV6-1 and J usage is TRBJ1-1; TRBD1 might be the D (6 bases). The sequence derives from a man aged 25-40 years with Graves' ophthalmopathy. CDR3 residues: CASTTRGGFEAFF. The CDR3, as DNA: TGTGCCAGCACAACACGGGGGGGCTTTGAAGCTTTCTTT.